These 6 T cell receptor beta chains originate from one sample sequenced in a study of cytomegalovirus exposure and HLA in healthy donors. The PCR ran on 60 Vbeta and 13 Jbeta primers. Libraries were prepared by immunoSEQ multiplex PCR; TCRdb keeps only in-frame clonotypes and omits some of them. The record lists under 250,000 clones, of which the ten most abundant hold 1.1%. Sample: PBMCs. These receptors all stem from a girl aged 2 to 9 in good health and CMV-seropositive.

The rearrangement joins TRBV27 to TRBJ1-5; D might be TRBD1 (5 bases). This CDR3 contains 17 residues. V shed 0 bases and J shed 1 base, with 13 bases lying between them. Germline V CDR1 and CDR2: MNHEY, SMNVEV (reference sequence). The CDR3 is CASSLSVAGMSNQPQHF. The CDR3, as DNA: TGTGCCAGCAGTTTATCGGTTGCAGGGATGAGCAATCAGCCCCAGCATTTT.

CDR3 in DNA: TGTGCCAGCTCACCACCCACGGTAAATGAGCAGTTCTTC. Its translation: CASSPPTVNEQFF. The chain has TRBV18 and TRBJ2-1; D uncertain. This CDR3 spans 13 amino acids. Germline assignment: CDR1 KGHSH and CDR2 LQKENI. V shed 0 bases and J shed 7 bases, with 7 bases lying between them. The entire variable domain, with the rest obtained from reference TRBV18 and TRBJ2-1, is as follows: NAGVMQNPRHLVRRRGQEARLRCSPMKGHSHVYWYRQLPEEGLKFMVYLQKENIIDESGMPKERFSAEFPKEGPSILRIQQVVRGDSAAYFCASSPPTVNEQFFGPGTRLTVL.

In DNA form, the CDR3 reads TGTGCCAGCGGGTACAGGAGCTCCTATAATTCACCCCTCCACTTT. This gives the protein CASGYRSSYNSPLHF. The genes are TRBV28 and TRBJ1-6; D is perhaps TRBD1 (5 bases). The V and J ends lost 8 bases and 0 bases respectively, with 11 bases between them. Germline assignment: CDR1 MDHEN and CDR2 SYDVKM. The CDR3 runs 15 residues.

The chain joins TRBV13 to TRBJ2-7; D perhaps matches TRBD2 (6 bases). The ends were cut back, 4 bases at V and 3 bases at J, with 13 bases in the middle. Germline V gene data show CDR1 as PRHDT and CDR2 as FYEKMQ (reference sequence). The CDR3 consists of 14 residues. CDR3: CASSSWTINYEQYF. As DNA, the CDR3 is TGTGCCAGCAGCTCGTGGACTATAAACTACGAGCAGTACTTC.

The chain carries TRBV2 and TRBJ2-3, with 8 bases aligning to TRBD2. There are 15 residues in the CDR3. With V trimmed by 6 bases and J by 6 bases, 11 bases remained unmatched. Per the germline V gene, CDR1 is SNHLY and CDR2 is FYNNEI. CDR3 amino acids: CASRLAGTPGDTQYF. The CDR3 nucleotides read TGTGCCAGCAGATTAGCGGGAACCCCCGGTGATACGCAGTATTTT.

The genes are TRBV7-3 and TRBJ2-3, with unresolved D. CDR3 length: 14 residues. CDR1 is SGHTA, CDR2 FQGTGA, per germline. V was shortened by 5 bases and J by 2 bases, with 11 bases between the two germline ends. The CDR3 DNA is TGTGCCAGCAGCCCAGGTTTGGACACAGATACGCAGTATTTT. Translating gives CASSPGLDTDTQYF. Based on the CDR3 plus reference TRBV7-3 and TRBJ2-3, the full variable domain is GAGVSQTPSNKVTEKGKYVELRCDPISGHTALYWYRQSLGQGPEFLIYFQGTGAADDSGLPNDRFFAVRPEGSVSTLKIQRTERGDSAVYLCASSPGLDTDTQYFGPGTRLTVL.